Following are 3 T cell receptor beta chains from one sample sequenced in a study of control samples from healthy donors and cancer patients. The assay was immunoSEQ multiplex PCR, and TCRdb's table has in-frame clones only and misses some. The profile shows about 250,000 clones, 82% of them singletons. Sequencing input: PBMCs. The receptors stem from a woman aged 60-75 years with lung cancer.

The chain joins TRBV15 to TRBJ1-2, with D tentatively TRBD1 (6 bases). The CDR3 loop spans 19 amino acids. Trimming left V 4 bases short and J 5 bases short, with 29 bases between. Germline V gene lookup returns CDR1 LNHNV and CDR2 YYDKDF (reference sequence). The CDR3 loop is CATSKERGARLDVLYGYTF. In DNA, the CDR3 is TGTGCCACCAGCAAGGAAAGGGGGGCCCGGTTGGATGTCCTGTATGGCTACACCTTC.

This chain links TRBV4-2 with TRBJ1-1, with D possibly TRBD1 on 6 matching bases. Germline loops: CDR1 LGHNA, CDR2 YNFKEQ. The CDR3 contains 13 residues. V lost 4 bases and J 3 bases, leaving 9 bases between the germline ends. For the CDR3, the DNA is TGTGCCAGCAGCCGCACAGGGTACACTGAAGCTTTCTTT. Its translation is CASSRTGYTEAFF.

The rearrangement joins TRBV15 to TRBJ1-1, with D unclear. V was pared by 3 bases and J by 2 bases, with 13 bases between. The CDR3 runs to 15 residues. Per germline, CDR1 LNHNV and CDR2 YYDKDF (reference sequence). The CDR3 nucleotides read TGTGCCACCAGCAGGGATGACATGCAAAACACTGAAGCTTTCTTT. Translated, it gives CATSRDDMQNTEAFF. The full variable domain, rest sourced from reference TRBV15 and TRBJ1-1, is DAMVIQNPRYQVTQFGKPVTLSCSQTLNHNVMYWYQQKSSQAPKLLFHYYDKDFNNEADTPDNFQSRRPNTSFCFLDIRSPGLGDTAMYLCATSRDDMQNTEAFFGQGTRLTVV.